This T cell receptor (beta chain) appears in the sequencing data of a study of identical twins (dated by TCRdb to between 2015 and 2016). Notes on the research overall: TCR alpha and beta repertoires from monozygotic twins, unrelated adults of various ages and cord blood were deep-sequenced to test whether fetal clonotypes persist. Replicate twin experiments were performed at different times using different library preparation protocols to rule out contamination.

Study-wide findings and limitations: Out-of-frame TCR alpha sequences shared between twins showed an excess of low generation-probability sequences compared with coincidental sharing between unrelated individuals. A weaker excess of twin sharing was found in beta out-of-frame sequences because the signal-to-noise ratio was lowered by fewer shared sequences. Out-of-frame TCR alpha sharing in monozygotic twins was systematically underestimated by recombination models, whereas sharing between unrelated individuals was in agreement with the recombination models. Because the same donors could not be followed over many years, conclusions were based on cross-sectional statistical analysis. Zero-insertion analyses could be partly confounded by invariant T cells such as MAIT and iNKT, though diverse VJ usage argued against such confounding for most clonotypes. Abundant cord blood beta clonotypes carried fewer insertions; young adult naive repertoires showed a weaker similar trend, while memory repertoires showed none.

The sample holds a few counts of this clonotype. Its specific antigen is unknown. Base qualities were left out, and no much larger clone turns up one base away. All donors were healthy Caucasians. Three pairs of female monozygotic twins, all aged roughly 18 to 30 years, were included in the twin cohort. CD4+ and CD8+ T cell populations were isolated with positive isolation kits from Invitrogen. The library was produced with 5' RACE. Sequencing took place on an Illumina HiSeq 2000. A universal primer binding site was introduced by template switching, and a unique molecular identifier was present in the final cDNA, enabling accurate counting of TCR cDNA molecules. Specific primers in the conserved constant-segment region were used to synthesize first-strand cDNA for the TCR alpha and beta chains. To control for contamination, every cDNA library carried two barcodes: a SMART-Mk sample barcode plus Illumina barcodes. TruSeq adapter sequences and Illumina sample barcodes were added in two successive PCR steps. Sequencing of the TCR alpha and beta cDNA libraries was done on the Illumina HiSeq platform using custom primers. The authors' pipeline ran thus. Raw reads were processed with MiGEC to extract unique molecular identifiers, and MiXCR was used to determine CDR3 positions. For each individual, recombination models were inferred using an EM algorithm with the repgenHMM and IGoR tools. The tcR package in R was used for shared clonotype analysis, with sharing normalized by the product of cloneset sizes. To study raw recombination free of thymic and clonal selection effects, out-of-frame nonproductive sequences were analyzed. TCRdb handled the public reads itself, with Q25 trimming in fastp and clone calling in MiXCR, and kept productive beta chains. Every distinct CDR3 protein forms one entry, paired with its most common genes and DNA. TCRdb, not the authors, supplied the V and J calls. The sample has some 240,000 distinct CDR3 sequences on record, about 8.5% of them singletons. 3% of the sample is held by the ten biggest clonotypes.

This sample was also put to use in a study of yellow fever vaccine responses in identical twins. As that second study puts it: According to the authors, the vaccine-induced T cell response in identical twins seemed to be partly convergent and partly specific to each individual. Focusing on identical twins, the study followed the T cell clones that responded to the vaccine, and did so with precision.

The sample comprised CD8+ T cells sorted from blood. The TCR comes from a young woman in good health.

Here the CDR3 is given as CASSQDQARNTEAFF. The sequenced DNA: TGCGCCAGCAGCCAAGATCAGGCCCGGAACACTGAAGCTTTCTTT. Here the chain combines TRBV4-1 and TRBJ1-1; the D gene remains uncertain. Between the V and J ends, shortened by 0 bases and 1 base respectively, the junction contains 9 bases. The germline V gene encodes CDR1 MGHRA and CDR2 YSYEKL. The CDR3 runs 15 amino acids, cysteine and phenylalanine included. The entry retains the CDR3 DNA only, 45 bases that are in frame from base 1.